This T cell receptor beta chain was retrieved from a study of cytomegalovirus exposure and HLA in healthy donors. Points from the study as a whole: The likely explanation for a cluster of highly shared sequence variants was sequencing artifact.

It was with 60 Vbeta and 13 Jbeta primers that the PCR ran. The table came from immunoSEQ multiplex PCR; TCRdb's copy has only in-frame clones and leaves some out. The sample lists some 120,000 clones; 80% were seen once. The CDR3 has 14 amino acids. Trimming at V came to 7 bases and at J to 3 bases, leaving 10 bases not matched to a gene. The germline gives CDR1 SQVTM, CDR2 ANQGSEA. About this clone: Its specificity is not known.

The sequencing sample was made of PBMCs. The TCR originated in a young man in good health and CMV-seropositive. The V gene is TRBV29-1, the J gene TRBJ2-3, with 7 positions matching TRBD1. The CDR3 bases are TGCAGCGCCCTGACAGGGTTGGGTACAGATACGCAGTATTTT. Amino acid sequence: CSALTGLGTDTQYF.